The next 8 T cell receptor beta chains were all read from a single sample in a study of T cells in Graves' hyperthyroidism and ophthalmopathy (dated by TCRdb to the late 2010s). The library came from multiplex PCR. TCRdb records Illumina HiSeq 2000 as the sequencer. TCR beta CDR3 regions were amplified from RNA transcripts. A first-round RT-PCR of the TCR CDR3 used the HTBI primer set with the Qiagen OneStep RT-PCR kit. Using fastp at Q25 and MiXCR, TCRdb reprocessed the public reads and kept productive beta chains. Rows merge per CDR3 protein into single entries with the most common DNA and genes. The sample includes approximately 870,000 distinct CDR3 sequences, with roughly 40% observed a single time. The top ten clones comprise approximately 10% of the sample. The source material was blood. These receptors were collected from a man aged 18 to 29 with Graves' hyperthyroidism.

In the case of this clonotype: This clone may be a read error of a much larger clone one base away. J is TRBJ2-5 and V is TRBV5-5, with 11 positions matching TRBD2. From germline, CDR1 is SGHKS and CDR2 YYEKEE (reference sequence). The V and J ends lost 5 bases and 5 bases, in that order; junction bases with no gene match: 8. The CDR3 runs to 15 residues. Here the CDR3 reads CASRHPASGGETQYF. Here the CDR3 DNA reads TGTGCCAGCAGACATCCGGCTAGCGGGGGGGAGACCCAGTACTTC.

This clonotype was observed at least ten times. The J gene is TRBJ1-1, the V gene TRBV19; no reliable D call. V was trimmed by 9 bases and J by 1 base, leaving 12 bases between them. CDR1 and CDR2 (germline): LNHDA, SQIVND (reference sequence). CDR3 length: 13 residues. The CDR3 sequence: CASSPAGNTEAFF. In nucleotides, the CDR3 is TGTGCCAGCAGCCCTGCAGGGAACACTGAAGCTTTCTTT.

This clonotype was detected many times. A junction boundary mismatches the germline segment, possibly from a read error. The V call is TRBV5-1, the J call TRBJ2-7, with D possibly matching TRBD1 (6 bases). This CDR3 region has 14 residues. Germline loops: CDR1 SGHRS, CDR2 YFSETQ. The DNA of the CDR3 is TGTGCCAGCAGCTTAGCAGGGGCGACCTACGAGCAGTACTTC. The encoded protein is CASSLAGATYEQYF.

The V gene is TRBV19, the J gene TRBJ1-3, with TRBD1 identical over 8 bases. This CDR3 region has 13 residues. Trimming removed 4 bases from V and 7 bases from J; junction bases left unmatched: 3. CDR1 and CDR2 from the germline V gene are LNHDA and SQIVND (reference sequence). The CDR3 region is CASSRTGLNTIYF. The CDR3 DNA sequence: TGTGCCAGTAGTAGGACAGGGTTGAACACCATATATTTT.

This clonotype was counted ten times or more. The chain links TRBV12-3 or TRBV12-4 to TRBJ1-5; TRBD1 is a possible D gene (6 bases). V lost 6 bases and J lost 4, with 10 bases in between. The CDR3 has 13 residues. CDR3 coding DNA: TGTGCCAGCAGGCAGGACAGAAATCAGCCCCAGCATTTT. It encodes CASRQDRNQPQHF.

At least ten counts were recorded for this clonotype. The V gene is TRBV7-8, the J gene TRBJ2-2, with a weak D call TRBD1 (5 bases). V was pared by 0 bases and J by 5 bases, with 19 bases between. From germline, CDR1 is SGHVS and CDR2 FQNEAQ. The CDR3 covers 18 residues. Here the CDR3 DNA reads TGTGCCAGCAGCTTAGCGGGGCAGGGTTATATGACGACCGGGGAGCTGTTTTTT. Translated: CASSLAGQGYMTTGELFF.

This clonotype was recorded many times. The chain uses TRBV2 and TRBJ1-6; 8 bases agree with TRBD1. The germline V gene encodes CDR1 SNHLY and CDR2 FYNNEI. The CDR3 contains 14 residues. The V gene end was trimmed by 6 bases and the J gene end by 10 bases; junction bases not matched to a gene: 8. In nucleotides, the CDR3 is TGTGCCAGCAGATTAGACAGGGGTCAATCACCCCTCCACTTT. Translating it yields CASRLDRGQSPLHF.

The rearrangement joins TRBV7-9 to TRBJ2-2, with 10 bases lining up with TRBD1. The CDR3 is 17 residues long. V shed 4 bases and J 7 bases; nucleotides not matched to a gene: 12. Germline loops: CDR1 SEHNR, CDR2 FQNEAQ (reference sequence). The CDR3 loop is CASSSDPDRGRGGELFF. The CDR3 DNA is TGTGCCAGCAGCTCCGACCCAGACAGGGGGCGGGGCGGGGAGCTGTTTTTT.